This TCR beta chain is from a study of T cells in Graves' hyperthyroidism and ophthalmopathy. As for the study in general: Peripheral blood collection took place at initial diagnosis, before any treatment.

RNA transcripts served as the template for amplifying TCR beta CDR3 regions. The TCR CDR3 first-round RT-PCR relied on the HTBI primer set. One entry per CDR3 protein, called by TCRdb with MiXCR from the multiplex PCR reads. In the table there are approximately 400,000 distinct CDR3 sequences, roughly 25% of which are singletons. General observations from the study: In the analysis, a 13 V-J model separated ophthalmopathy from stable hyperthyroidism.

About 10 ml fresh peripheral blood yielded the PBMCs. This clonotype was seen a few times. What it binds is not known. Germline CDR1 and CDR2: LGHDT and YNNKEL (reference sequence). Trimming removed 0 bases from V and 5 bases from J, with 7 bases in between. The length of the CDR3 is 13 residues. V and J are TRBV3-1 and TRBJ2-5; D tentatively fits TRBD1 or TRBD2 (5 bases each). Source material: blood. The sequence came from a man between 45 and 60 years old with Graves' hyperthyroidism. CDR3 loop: CASSQDWGETQYF. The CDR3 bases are TGTGCCAGCAGCCAAGACTGGGGGGAGACCCAGTACTTC.